This T cell receptor (beta chain) was sequenced during a study of CD8+ T cells in alopecia areata. This clone occurred a few times. What it recognizes is unknown. Study results and caveats: Normal skin's resident alphabeta T cells are sequenced alongside lesional scalp T cells. Lesional tissue from the scalp (especially in alopecia totalis/universalis) showed higher clonality than normal scalp.

The germline V gene has CDR1 MGHRA and CDR2 YSYEKL. The CDR3 is made up of 15 amino acids. With 0 bases removed from V and 1 base from J, the gap between germline ends came to 9 bases. The authors extracted RNA and reverse transcribed it into cDNA as the sequencing template. Clones were read by immunoSEQ multiplex PCR, and TCRdb kept only the in-frame ones, dropping some. The data hold 150,000 or so clones, with approximately 70% observed a single time. The rearrangement uses TRBV4-1 and TRBJ1-1; possible D gene TRBD1, 6 bases. The receptor was derived from a human donor with alopecia areata. Specimen: CD8+ T cells sorted from blood, collected at week 0. The CDR3 loop is CASSQDQGTNTEAFF. The CDR3 region has the DNA TGCGCCAGCAGCCAAGATCAGGGGACGAACACTGAAGCTTTCTTT.